This TCR beta chain stems from a study of OX40 agonist ivuxolimab in advanced cancers. Repertoires were generated with immunoSEQ multiplex PCR, while TCRdb's copy carries only in-frame clones and drops some. The profile shows around 69,000 clones, around 90% of them singletons. This clone was observed once. Germline values: CDR1 GTSNPN, CDR2 SVGIG (reference sequence). The CDR3 loop spans 16 amino acids. V lost 0 bases and J lost 2; bases outside the gene matches: 7. The specimen comprised CD4+ or CD8+ T cells sorted from blood, sampled in a trial of the OX40 agonist ivuxolimab. This rearrangement joins TRBV30 to TRBJ2-3, with 8 positions matching TRBD1. This sequence was found in an adult with an advanced solid tumor such as melanoma, head and neck, liver or kidney cancer. The CDR3 region is CAWSVPGTGSTDTQYF. DNA of the CDR3: TGTGCCTGGAGTGTACCGGGGACAGGCTCCACAGATACGCAGTATTTT.